This TCR beta chain derives from a study of beta chain features in type 1 diabetes. The CDR3 runs 18 residues. The whole isolated RNA underwent reverse transcription, so sequencing captured expressed TCRB transcripts. Here immunoSEQ multiplex PCR was the method, and the copy in TCRdb shows in-frame clones only, minus some. Among 450,000 to 550,000 clones listed, roughly 30% were seen once. Researchers reported sorting CD4+ naive, central memory, regulatory and stem cell-like memory cells via CD45RO/CCR7/CD25/CD127/CD95/CD27. Material: naive CD4+ T cells from blood. V is TRBV1 and J is TRBJ2-6. TRBV1 is tagged as a pseudogene. This TCR was recovered from a young man in good health. The CDR3 region is CTSIPGRVTISGANVLTF. Here the CDR3 DNA reads TGCACCAGCATCCCGGGACGTGTAACAATCTCTGGGGCCAACGTCCTGACTTTC.